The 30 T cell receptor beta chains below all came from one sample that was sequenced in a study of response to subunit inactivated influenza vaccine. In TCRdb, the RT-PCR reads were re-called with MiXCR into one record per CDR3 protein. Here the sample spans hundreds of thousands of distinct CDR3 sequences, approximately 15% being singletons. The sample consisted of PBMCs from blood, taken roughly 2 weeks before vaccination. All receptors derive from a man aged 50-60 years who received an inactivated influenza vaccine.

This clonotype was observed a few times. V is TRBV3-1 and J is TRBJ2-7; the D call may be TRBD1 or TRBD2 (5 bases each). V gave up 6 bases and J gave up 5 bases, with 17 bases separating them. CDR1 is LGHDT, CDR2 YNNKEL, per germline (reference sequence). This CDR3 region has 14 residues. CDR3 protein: CASSSAGRVDEQYF. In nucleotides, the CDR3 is TGTGCCAGCAGTTCGGCAGGGCGGGTCGACGAGCAGTACTTC.

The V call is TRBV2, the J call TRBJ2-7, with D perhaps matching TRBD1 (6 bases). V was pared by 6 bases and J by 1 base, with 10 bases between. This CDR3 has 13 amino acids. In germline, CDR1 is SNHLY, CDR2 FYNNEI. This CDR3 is CASSDGQSYEQYF. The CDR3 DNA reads TGTGCCAGCAGCGACGGACAGTCCTACGAGCAGTACTTC.

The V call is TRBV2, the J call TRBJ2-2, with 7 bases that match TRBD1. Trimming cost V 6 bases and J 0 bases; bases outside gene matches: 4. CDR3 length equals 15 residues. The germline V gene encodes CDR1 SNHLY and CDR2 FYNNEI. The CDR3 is CASSRDSSNTGELFF. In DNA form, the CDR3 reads TGTGCCAGCAGCAGGGACAGTTCGAACACCGGGGAGCTGTTTTTT.

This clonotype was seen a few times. The CDR3 nucleotides are TGCAGTGCTAGAGGAGCACTGATCCATGACTACGAGCAGTACTTC. Protein sequence: CSARGALIHDYEQYF. The rearrangement joins TRBV20-1 to TRBJ2-7; D is undetermined. V lost 1 base to trimming and J lost 3 bases, with 16 bases between them. CDR3 length equals 15 residues. CDR1 DFQATT and CDR2 SNEGSKA come from the germline V gene (reference sequence).

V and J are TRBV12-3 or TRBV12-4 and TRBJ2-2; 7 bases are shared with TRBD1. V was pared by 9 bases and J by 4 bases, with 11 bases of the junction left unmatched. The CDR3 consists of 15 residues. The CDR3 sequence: CASRLGQTSTGELFF. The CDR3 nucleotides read TGTGCCAGTCGACTGGGACAGACCTCCACCGGGGAGCTGTTTTTT.

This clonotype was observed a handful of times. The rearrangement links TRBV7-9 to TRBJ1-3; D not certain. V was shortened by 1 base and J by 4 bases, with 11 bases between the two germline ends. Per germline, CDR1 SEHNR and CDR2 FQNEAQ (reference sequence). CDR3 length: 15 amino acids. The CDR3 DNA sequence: TGTGCCAGCAGCTTAGGAGCTACGGACGGAAACACCATATATTTT. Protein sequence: CASSLGATDGNTIYF. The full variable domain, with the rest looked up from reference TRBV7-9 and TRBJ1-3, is DTGVSQNPRHKITKRGQNVTFRCDPISEHNRLYWYRQTLGQGPEFLTYFQNEAQLEKSRLLSDRFSAERPKGSFSTLEIQRTEQGDSAMYLCASSLGATDGNTIYFGEGSWLTVV.

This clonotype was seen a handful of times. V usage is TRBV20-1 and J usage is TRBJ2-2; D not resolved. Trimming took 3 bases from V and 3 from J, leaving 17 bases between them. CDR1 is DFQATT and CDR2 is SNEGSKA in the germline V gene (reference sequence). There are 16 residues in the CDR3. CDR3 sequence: CSASIWDPRYTGELFF. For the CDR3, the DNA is TGCAGTGCTAGTATTTGGGATCCTAGGTACACCGGGGAGCTGTTTTTT.

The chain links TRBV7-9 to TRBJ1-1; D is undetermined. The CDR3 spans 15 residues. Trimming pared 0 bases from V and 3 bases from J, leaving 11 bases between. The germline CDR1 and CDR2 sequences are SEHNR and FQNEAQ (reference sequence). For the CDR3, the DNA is TGTGCCAGCAGCTTAGCGCGGTCCGGGTACACTGAAGCTTTCTTT. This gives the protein CASSLARSGYTEAFF.

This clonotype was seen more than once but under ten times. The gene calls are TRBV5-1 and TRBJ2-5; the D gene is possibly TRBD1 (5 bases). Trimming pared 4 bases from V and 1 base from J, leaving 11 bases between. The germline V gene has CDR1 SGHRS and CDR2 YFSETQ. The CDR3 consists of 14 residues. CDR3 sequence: CASSNPDTQETQYF. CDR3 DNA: TGCGCCAGCAGCAATCCGGACACCCAAGAGACCCAGTACTTC.

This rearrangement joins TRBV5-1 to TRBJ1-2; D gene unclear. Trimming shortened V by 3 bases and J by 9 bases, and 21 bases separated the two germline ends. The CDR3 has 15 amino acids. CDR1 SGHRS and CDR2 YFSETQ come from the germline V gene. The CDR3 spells CASSSFQSSSPSYTF. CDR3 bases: TGCGCCAGCAGCTCGTTCCAGTCTTCTTCCCCTAGCTACACCTTC. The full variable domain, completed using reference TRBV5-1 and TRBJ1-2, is KAGVTQTPRYLIKTRGQQVTLSCSPISGHRSVSWYQQTPGQGLQFLFEYFSETQRNKGNFPGRFSGRQFSNSRSEMNVSTLELGDSALYLCASSSFQSSSPSYTFGSGTRLTVV.

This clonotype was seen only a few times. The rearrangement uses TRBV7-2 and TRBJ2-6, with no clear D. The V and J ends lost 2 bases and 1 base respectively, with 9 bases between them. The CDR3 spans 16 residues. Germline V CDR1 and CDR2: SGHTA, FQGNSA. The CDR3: CASSLRFRSGANVLTF. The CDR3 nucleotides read TGTGCCAGCAGCTTACGGTTCCGGTCTGGGGCCAACGTCCTGACTTTC.

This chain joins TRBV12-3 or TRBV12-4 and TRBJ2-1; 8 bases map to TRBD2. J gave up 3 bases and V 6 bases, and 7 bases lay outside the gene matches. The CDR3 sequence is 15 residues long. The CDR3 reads CASRERGSLYNEQFF. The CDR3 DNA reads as TGTGCCAGCAGGGAGCGGGGGAGCCTCTACAATGAGCAGTTCTTC.

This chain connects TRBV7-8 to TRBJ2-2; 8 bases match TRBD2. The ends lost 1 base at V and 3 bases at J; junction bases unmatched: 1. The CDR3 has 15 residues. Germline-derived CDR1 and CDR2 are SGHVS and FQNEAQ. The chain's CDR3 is CASSLELADTGELFF. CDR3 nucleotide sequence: TGTGCCAGCAGCTTAGAACTAGCGGACACCGGGGAGCTGTTTTTT.

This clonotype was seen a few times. CDR3 protein: CATAPVAGTLFPEQYF. The CDR3 DNA is TGTGCCACTGCCCCAGTGGCCGGGACCCTTTTTCCCGAGCAGTACTTC. The chain combines TRBV19 with TRBJ2-7; perhaps D is TRBD1 or TRBD2 (5 bases each). From germline, CDR1 is LNHDA and CDR2 SQIVND (reference sequence). The CDR3 is 16 amino acids. V lost 10 bases and J 6 bases, leaving 28 bases between the germline ends.

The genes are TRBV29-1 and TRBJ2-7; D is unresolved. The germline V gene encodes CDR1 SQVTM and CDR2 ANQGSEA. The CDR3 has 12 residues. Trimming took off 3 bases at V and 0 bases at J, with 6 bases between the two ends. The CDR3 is CSVESNSYEQYF. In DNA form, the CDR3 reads TGCAGCGTTGAGTCAAACTCCTACGAGCAGTACTTC.

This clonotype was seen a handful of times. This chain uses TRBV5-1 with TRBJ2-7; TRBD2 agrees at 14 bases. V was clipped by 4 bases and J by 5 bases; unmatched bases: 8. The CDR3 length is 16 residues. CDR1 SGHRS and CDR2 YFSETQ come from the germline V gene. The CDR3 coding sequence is TGCGCCAGCAGCCTCAGACTAGCGGGAGGGCCGGACGAGCAGTACTTC. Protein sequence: CASSLRLAGGPDEQYF. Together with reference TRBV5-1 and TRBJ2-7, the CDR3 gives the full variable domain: KAGVTQTPRYLIKTRGQQVTLSCSPISGHRSVSWYQQTPGQGLQFLFEYFSETQRNKGNFPGRFSGRQFSNSRSEMNVSTLELGDSALYLCASSLRLAGGPDEQYFGPGTRLTVT.

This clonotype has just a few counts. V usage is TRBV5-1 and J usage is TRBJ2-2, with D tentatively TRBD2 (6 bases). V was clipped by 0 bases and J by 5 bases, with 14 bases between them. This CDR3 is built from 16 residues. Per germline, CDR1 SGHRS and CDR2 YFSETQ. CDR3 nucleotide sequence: TGCGCCAGCAGCTTGGCCCACGGGAGAAGTACCGGGGAGCTGTTTTTT. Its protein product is CASSLAHGRSTGELFF.

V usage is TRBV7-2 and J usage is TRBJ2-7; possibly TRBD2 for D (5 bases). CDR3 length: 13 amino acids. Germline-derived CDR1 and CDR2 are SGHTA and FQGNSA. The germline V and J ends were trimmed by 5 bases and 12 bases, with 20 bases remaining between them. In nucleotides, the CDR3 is TGTGCCAGCAGCCAACCCCCTAAAGAGGACTGGTACTTC. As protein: CASSQPPKEDWYF.

The CDR3 is CASSLAFGAGQYF. CDR3 nucleotide sequence: TGTGCCAGCAGTTTAGCGTTCGGGGCCGGGCAGTATTTT. J is TRBJ2-3 and V is TRBV12-3 or TRBV12-4; D may match TRBD1 or TRBD2 (5 bases each). Trimming shortened V by 0 bases and J by 11 bases, and 12 bases separated the two germline ends. The CDR3 covers 13 residues.

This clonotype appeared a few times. The CDR3 loop reads CAWSAPGTGGFYYF. In DNA, the CDR3 is TGTGCCTGGAGTGCCCCCGGGACAGGGGGATTCTACTACTTC. The chain couples TRBV30 to TRBJ2-7; 11 nucleotides agree with TRBD1. In germline, CDR1 is GTSNPN, CDR2 SVGIG (reference sequence). This CDR3 has 14 amino acids. V was pared by 1 base and J by 13 bases, with 12 bases of the junction left unmatched.

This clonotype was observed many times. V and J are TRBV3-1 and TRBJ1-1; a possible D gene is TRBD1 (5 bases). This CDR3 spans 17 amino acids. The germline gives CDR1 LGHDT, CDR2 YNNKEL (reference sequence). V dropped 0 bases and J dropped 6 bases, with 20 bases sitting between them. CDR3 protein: CASSQEKIRQSLAEAFF. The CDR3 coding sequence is TGTGCCAGCAGCCAAGAGAAGATAAGACAGTCGCTAGCTGAAGCTTTCTTT.

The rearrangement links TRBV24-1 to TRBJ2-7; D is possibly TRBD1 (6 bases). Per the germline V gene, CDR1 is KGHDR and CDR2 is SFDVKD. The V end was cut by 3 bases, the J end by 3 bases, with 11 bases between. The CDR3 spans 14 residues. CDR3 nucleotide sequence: TGTGCCACCAGTGATACAGGGAGCAGCTACGAGCAGTACTTC. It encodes CATSDTGSSYEQYF.

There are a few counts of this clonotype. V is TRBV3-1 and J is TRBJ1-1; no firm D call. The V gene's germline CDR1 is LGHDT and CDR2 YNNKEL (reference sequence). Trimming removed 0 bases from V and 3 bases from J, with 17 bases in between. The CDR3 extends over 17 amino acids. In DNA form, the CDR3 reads TGTGCCAGCAGCCAAGATCGCCCCGGCTTGCGGGACACTGAAGCTTTCTTT. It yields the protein CASSQDRPGLRDTEAFF.

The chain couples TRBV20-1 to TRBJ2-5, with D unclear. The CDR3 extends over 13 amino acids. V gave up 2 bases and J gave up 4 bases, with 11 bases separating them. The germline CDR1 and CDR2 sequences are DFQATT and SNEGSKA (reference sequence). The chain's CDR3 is CSARSLLPETQYF. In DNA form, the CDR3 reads TGCAGTGCTAGATCTCTCCTCCCAGAGACCCAGTACTTC.

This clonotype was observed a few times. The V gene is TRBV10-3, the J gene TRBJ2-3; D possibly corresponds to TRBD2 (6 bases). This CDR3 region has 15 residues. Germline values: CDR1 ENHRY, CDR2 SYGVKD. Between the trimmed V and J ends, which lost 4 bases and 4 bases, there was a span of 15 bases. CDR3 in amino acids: CAISVDIPGADTQYF. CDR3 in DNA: TGTGCCATCAGTGTGGACATCCCGGGGGCAGATACGCAGTATTTT.

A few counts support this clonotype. In DNA form, the CDR3 reads TGCGCCAGCAGTGAGGTGGCAGAAAAACTGTTTTTT. It encodes CASSEVAEKLFF. V gene TRBV10-2 combines with J gene TRBJ1-4, with D uncertain. Germline CDR1 reads WSHSY; CDR2 reads SAAADI. The CDR3 has 12 residues. Trimming pared 2 bases from V and 8 bases from J, leaving 6 bases between.

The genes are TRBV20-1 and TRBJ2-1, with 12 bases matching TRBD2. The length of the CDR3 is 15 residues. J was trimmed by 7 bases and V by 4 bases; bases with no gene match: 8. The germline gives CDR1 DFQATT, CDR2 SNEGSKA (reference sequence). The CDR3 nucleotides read TGCAGTGCTAATCCCTCTAGCGGGGGGGCTAATGAGCAGTTCTTC. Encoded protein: CSANPSSGGANEQFF.

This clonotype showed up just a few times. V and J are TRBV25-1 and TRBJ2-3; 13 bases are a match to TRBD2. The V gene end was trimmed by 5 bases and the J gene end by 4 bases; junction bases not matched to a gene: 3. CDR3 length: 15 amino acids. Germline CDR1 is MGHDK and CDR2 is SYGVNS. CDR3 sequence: CASSTSGGDSDTQYF. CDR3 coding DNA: TGTGCCAGCAGTACTAGCGGGGGGGACTCAGATACGCAGTATTTT.

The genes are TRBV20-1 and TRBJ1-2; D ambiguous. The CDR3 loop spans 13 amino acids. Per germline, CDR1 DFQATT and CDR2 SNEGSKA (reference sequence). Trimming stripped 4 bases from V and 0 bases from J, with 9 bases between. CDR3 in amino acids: CSANGPTNYGYTF. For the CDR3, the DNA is TGCAGTGCTAACGGGCCGACTAACTATGGCTACACCTTC.

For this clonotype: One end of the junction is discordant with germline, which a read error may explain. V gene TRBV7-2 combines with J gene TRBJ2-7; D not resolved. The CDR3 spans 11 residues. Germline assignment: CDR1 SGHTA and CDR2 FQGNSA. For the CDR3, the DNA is TGTGCCATCAGCTCCTCATACGAGCAGTACTTC. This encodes CAISSSYEQYF.